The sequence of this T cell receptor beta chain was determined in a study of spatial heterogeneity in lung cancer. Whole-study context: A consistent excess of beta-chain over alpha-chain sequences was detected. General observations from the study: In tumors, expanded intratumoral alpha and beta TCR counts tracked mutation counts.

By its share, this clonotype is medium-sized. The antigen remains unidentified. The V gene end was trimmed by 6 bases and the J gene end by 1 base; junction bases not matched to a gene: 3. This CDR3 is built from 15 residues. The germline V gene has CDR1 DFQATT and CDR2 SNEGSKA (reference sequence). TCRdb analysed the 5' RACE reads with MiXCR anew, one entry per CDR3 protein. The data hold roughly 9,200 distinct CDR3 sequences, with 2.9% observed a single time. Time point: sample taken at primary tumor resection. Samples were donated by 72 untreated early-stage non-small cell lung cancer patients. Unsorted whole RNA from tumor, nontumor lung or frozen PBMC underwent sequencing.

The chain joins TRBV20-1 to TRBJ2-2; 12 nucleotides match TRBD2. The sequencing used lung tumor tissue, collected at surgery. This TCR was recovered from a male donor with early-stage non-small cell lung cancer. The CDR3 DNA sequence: TGCAGTGCCACGACTAGCGGGGGGAACACCGGGGAGCTGTTTTTT. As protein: CSATTSGGNTGELFF.